This T cell receptor (beta chain) originates from a study of neoadjuvant anti-PD-1 for oral cavity cancer. Trimming took 5 bases from V and 3 from J; bases not matched to a gene: 9. The CDR3 length is 16 residues. CDR1 and CDR2 (germline): LNHNV, YYDKDF (reference sequence). Details on this clone: Antigen unknown.

General study results and limits: Non-responders to neoadjuvant nivolumab had significantly more clonal PBMC T cells than responders.

PBMC libraries mostly used 400 to 550 ng of input genomic DNA, with six replicates per sample. Sequenced by immunoSEQ multiplex PCR; TCRdb stores in-frame clones only, minus some. The repertoire includes 60,000 to 80,000 clones, roughly 80% of them detected once, and 2.5% to 3% sits in the top ten. This receptor was identified in a person aged 35 to 85 with oral cavity squamous cell carcinoma. The chain recombines TRBV15 with TRBJ2-1, with 8 positions matching TRBD2. This specimen was PBMCs, taken before nivolumab (anti-PD-1) treatment. In nucleotides, the CDR3 is TGTGCCACCAGCGCAAACCCCCGGGGGGGCTACAATGAGCAGTTCTTC. Amino acid sequence: CATSANPRGGYNEQFF. Drawing the rest from reference TRBV15 and TRBJ2-1, the complete variable domain is DAMVIQNPRYQVTQFGKPVTLSCSQTLNHNVMYWYQQKSSQAPKLLFHYYDKDFNNEADTPDNFQSRRPNTSFCFLDIRSPGLGDTAMYLCATSANPRGGYNEQFFGPGTRLTVL.